The following is a TCR beta chain sequence with its context. Its cognate antigen is unknown. PBMCs were isolated at a quantity of at least 7 million per sample. The sample belongs to a study of blood T cells in healthy people across ages. The study's findings and limits: Not knowing donor CMV status may have confounded expanded clonotype changes.

Combining a sample-barcoded 5' primer with a J-beta primer mix, a second PCR ran for roughly 6 to 12 cycles. The template-switch adaptor was a 5' adaptor with 12 random nucleotides. It tagged each cDNA molecule. CDR3-containing paired-end reads numbering at least 2.5 million came from each sample. TCRdb fed the 5' RACE reads into MiXCR, producing one record per CDR3 protein. Among over 1,500,000 distinct CDR3 sequences listed, roughly 49% were seen once. Trimming took 6 bases from V and 1 from J, leaving 13 bases between them. CDR3 length equals 14 residues. Germline V gives CDR1 DFQATT, CDR2 SNEGSKA (reference sequence).

This sequence was found in a woman between 35 and 50 years old in good health. The sequenced material came from blood. This chain uses TRBV20-1 with TRBJ2-1; a possible D gene is TRBD2 (5 bases). The CDR3 protein is CSAAEALSYNEQFF. The CDR3 DNA follows: TGCAGTGCCGCGGAGGCACTTTCCTACAATGAGCAGTTCTTC.